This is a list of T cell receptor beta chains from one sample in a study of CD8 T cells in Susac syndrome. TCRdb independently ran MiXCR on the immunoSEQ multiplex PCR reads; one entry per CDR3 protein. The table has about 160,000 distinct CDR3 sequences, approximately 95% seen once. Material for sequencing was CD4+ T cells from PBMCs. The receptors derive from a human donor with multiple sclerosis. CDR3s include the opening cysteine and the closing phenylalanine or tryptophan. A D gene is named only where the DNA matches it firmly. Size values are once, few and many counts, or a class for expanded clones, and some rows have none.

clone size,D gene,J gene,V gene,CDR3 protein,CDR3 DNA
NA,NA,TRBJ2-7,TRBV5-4,CASSPGTGPNEQYF,TGTGCCAGCAGTCCTGGGACGGGACCGAACGAGCAGTACTTC
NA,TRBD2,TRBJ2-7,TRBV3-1,CASSLTGLVYEQYF,TGTGCCAGCAGCCTCACCGGACTAGTCTACGAGCAGTACTTC
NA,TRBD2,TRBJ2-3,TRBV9,CASSIAGGGTDTQYF,TGTGCCAGCAGCATAGCGGGAGGGGGCACAGATACGCAGTATTTT
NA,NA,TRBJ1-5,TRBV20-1,CSARGAIGNQPQHF,TGCAGTGCTAGGGGTGCGATCGGCAATCAGCCCCAGCATTTT
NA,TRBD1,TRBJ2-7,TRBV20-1,CSALDRGVNEQYF,TGCAGTGCTTTGGACAGGGGTGTGAACGAGCAGTACTTC
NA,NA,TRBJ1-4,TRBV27,CANSKGPTEKLFF,TGTGCCAATTCGAAGGGGCCAACCGAAAAACTGTTTTTT
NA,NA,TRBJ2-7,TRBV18,CASSPDRSYEQYF,TGTGCCAGCTCACCCGACCGATCCTACGAGCAGTACTTC
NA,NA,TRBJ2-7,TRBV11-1,CASSLLRGSSHEQYF,TGTGCCAGCAGCTTATTACGAGGGTCCTCCCACGAGCAGTACTTC
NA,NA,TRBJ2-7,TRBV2,CASSAMASAPYEQYF,TGTGCCAGCAGTGCAATGGCTAGCGCTCCCTACGAGCAGTACTTC
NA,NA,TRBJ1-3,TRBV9,CASGSRTGALVSGNTIYF,TGTGCCAGCGGCTCGCGGACCGGGGCCCTTGTATCTGGAAACACCATATATTTT
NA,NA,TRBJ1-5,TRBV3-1,CASSDRFSNQPQHF,TGTGCCAGCAGCGACAGGTTCAGCAATCAGCCCCAGCATTTT
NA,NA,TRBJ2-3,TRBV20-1,CSARDANKDTQYF,TGCAGTGCTAGAGATGCGAATAAAGATACGCAGTATTTT
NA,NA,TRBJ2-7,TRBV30,CAWSVQGYEQYF,TGTGCCTGGAGTGTGCAGGGCTACGAGCAGTACTTC
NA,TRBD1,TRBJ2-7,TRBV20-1,CSARPGQEYEQYF,TGCAGTGCTAGGCCGGGACAGGAATACGAGCAGTACTTC
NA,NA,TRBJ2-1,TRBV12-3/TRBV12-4,CASSLLRNNEQFF,TGTGCCAGCAGTCTCCTTCGGAACAATGAGCAGTTCTTC
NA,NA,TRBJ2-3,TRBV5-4,CASSPQGGRDTQYF,TGTGCCAGCAGCCCCCAGGGTGGGAGAGATACGCAGTATTTT
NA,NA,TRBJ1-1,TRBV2,CASTTDLNTEAFF,TGTGCCAGCACAACAGACCTGAACACTGAAGCTTTCTTT
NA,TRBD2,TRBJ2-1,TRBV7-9,CASSTPKTSGSPSYNEQFF,TGTGCCAGCAGCACACCGAAGACTAGCGGGAGCCCCTCCTACAATGAGCAGTTCTTC
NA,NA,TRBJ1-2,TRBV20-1,CSANRVSHYGYTF,TGCAGTGCTAACCGGGTCAGCCACTATGGCTACACCTTC
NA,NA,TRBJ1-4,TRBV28,CASSLWGTAGEKLFF,TGTGCCAGCAGTTTATGGGGAACTGCTGGGGAAAAACTGTTTTTT
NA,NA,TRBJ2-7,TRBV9,CASSPRAAAISYEQYF,TGTGCCAGCAGCCCAAGAGCGGCTGCGATCTCCTACGAGCAGTACTTC
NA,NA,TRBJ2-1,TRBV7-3,CASSAYRAPSEQFF,TGTGCCAGCAGCGCCTATCGGGCCCCAAGTGAGCAGTTCTTC
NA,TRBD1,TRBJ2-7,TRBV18,CASSGGTGGGYEQYF,TGTGCCAGCTCAGGAGGGACAGGAGGGGGATACGAGCAGTACTTC
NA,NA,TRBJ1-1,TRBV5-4,CASSLVGGLNTEAFF,TGTGCCAGCAGCTTGGTCGGGGGGCTTAACACTGAAGCTTTCTTT
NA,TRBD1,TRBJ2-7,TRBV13,CASSAWTGTGEQYF,TGTGCCAGCAGCGCCTGGACAGGGACAGGGGAGCAGTACTTC
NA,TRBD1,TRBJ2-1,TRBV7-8,CASSSDRGGEQFF,TGTGCCAGCAGCTCGGACAGGGGCGGTGAGCAGTTCTTC
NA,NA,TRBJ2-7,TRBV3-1,CASSQGAGRYEQYF,TGTGCCAGCAGCCAGGGGGCAGGGCGGTACGAGCAGTACTTC
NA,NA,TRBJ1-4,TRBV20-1,CSAGRGGTGEKLFF,TGCAGTGCTGGGAGAGGGGGAACCGGCGAAAAACTGTTTTTT
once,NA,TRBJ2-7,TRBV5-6,CASSFKHGGADSYEQYF,TGTGCCAGCAGCTTCAAGCACGGCGGGGCCGACTCCTACGAGCAGTACTTC
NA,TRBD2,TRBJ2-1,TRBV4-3,CASSPGAGGHYEQFF,TGCGCCAGCAGCCCGGGAGCGGGAGGGCACTATGAGCAGTTCTTC
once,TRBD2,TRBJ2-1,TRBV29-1,CSVGLAGVSEQFF,TGCAGCGTAGGACTAGCGGGAGTAAGTGAGCAGTTCTTC
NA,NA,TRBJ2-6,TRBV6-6,CASSYSSSAGANVLTF,TGTGCCAGCAGTTACTCCTCGAGCGCCGGGGCCAACGTCCTGACTTTC
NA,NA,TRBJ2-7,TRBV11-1,CASSLASRYEQYF,TGTGCCAGCAGCTTAGCATCCAGGTACGAGCAGTACTTC
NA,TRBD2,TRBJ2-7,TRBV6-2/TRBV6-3,CASNRPLGTSDNEQYF,TGTGCCAGCAACCGTCCCCTCGGGACTAGCGACAACGAGCAGTACTTC
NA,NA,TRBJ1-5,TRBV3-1,CASSQLSNQPQHF,TGTGCCAGCAGCCAATTGAGCAATCAGCCCCAGCATTTT
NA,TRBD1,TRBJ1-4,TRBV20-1,CSATPTGVDEKLFF,TGCAGTGCTACCCCGACAGGGGTTGATGAAAAACTGTTTTTT
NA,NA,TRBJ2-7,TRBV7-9,CASSHGQNRPYEQYF,TGTGCCAGCAGTCACGGACAAAATAGGCCCTACGAGCAGTACTTC
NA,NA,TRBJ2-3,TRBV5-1,CASSYVGDSNTQYF,TGCGCCAGCAGCTATGTAGGGGACTCTAATACGCAGTATTTT
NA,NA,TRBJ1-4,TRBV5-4,CASSSRDGHEKLFF,TGTGCCAGCAGCTCCCGGGACGGCCATGAAAAACTGTTTTTT
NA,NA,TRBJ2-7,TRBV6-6,CASRPDALGEQYF,TGTGCCAGCAGGCCCGACGCTCTGGGCGAGCAGTACTTC
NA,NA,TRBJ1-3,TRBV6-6,CASRRSRTEGNTIYF,TGTGCCAGCCGGAGGTCCCGGACAGAGGGCAACACCATATATTTT
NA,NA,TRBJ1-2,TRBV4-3,CASSQDGRDDGYTF,TGCGCCAGCAGCCAAGATGGTCGAGACGATGGCTACACCTTC
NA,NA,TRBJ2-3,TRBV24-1,CATSAINTDTQYF,TGTGCCACCAGTGCCATCAACACAGATACGCAGTATTTT
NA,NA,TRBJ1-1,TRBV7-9,CASSLGGKDSTEAFF,TGTGCCAGCAGCTTAGGCGGAAAGGACTCGACTGAAGCTTTCTTT
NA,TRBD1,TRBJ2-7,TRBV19,CASRQRQGAHEQYF,TGTGCCAGTAGGCAAAGACAGGGGGCCCACGAGCAGTACTTC
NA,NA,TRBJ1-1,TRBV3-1,CASSQRENTEAFF,TGTGCCAGCAGCCAGCGGGAGAACACTGAAGCTTTCTTT
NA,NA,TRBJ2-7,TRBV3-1,CASSLFGEQYF,TGTGCCAGCAGTCTCTTCGGCGAGCAGTACTTC
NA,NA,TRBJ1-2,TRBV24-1,CATSDAGTHTEGYSF,TGTGCCACCAGTGACGCCGGGACCCATACGGAAGGCTACTCCTTC
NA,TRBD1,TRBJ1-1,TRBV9,CASRELQGYTEAFF,TGTGCCAGCAGGGAATTACAGGGGTACACTGAAGCTTTCTTT
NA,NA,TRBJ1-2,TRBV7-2,CASSSVQAGGYTF,TGTGCCAGCAGCTCCGTCCAGGCCGGTGGCTACACCTTC
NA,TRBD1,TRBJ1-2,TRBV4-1,CASSQVTGGKVKGYTF,TGCGCCAGCAGCCAAGTGACAGGGGGCAAGGTGAAGGGCTACACCTTC
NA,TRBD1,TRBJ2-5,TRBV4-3,CASSQGQGGTQYF,TGCGCCAGCAGCCAGGGACAGGGGGGGACCCAGTACTTC
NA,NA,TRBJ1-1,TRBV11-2,CASSLEVGEGNTEAFF,TGTGCCAGCAGCTTAGAAGTGGGGGAAGGGAACACTGAAGCTTTCTTT